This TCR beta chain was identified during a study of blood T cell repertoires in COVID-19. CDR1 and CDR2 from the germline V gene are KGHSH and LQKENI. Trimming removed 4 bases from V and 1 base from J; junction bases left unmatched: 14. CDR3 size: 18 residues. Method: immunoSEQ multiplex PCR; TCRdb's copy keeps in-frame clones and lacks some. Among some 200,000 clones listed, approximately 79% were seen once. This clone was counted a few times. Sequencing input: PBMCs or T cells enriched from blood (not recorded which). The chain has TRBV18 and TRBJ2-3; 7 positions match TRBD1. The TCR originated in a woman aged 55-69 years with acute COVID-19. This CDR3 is CASSRTILTGRGTDTQYF. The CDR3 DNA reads TGTGCCAGCTCACGAACCATCCTGACAGGGCGAGGCACAGATACGCAGTATTTT.